This T cell receptor beta chain was observed in a study of control samples from healthy donors and cancer patients. Clones were sequenced by immunoSEQ multiplex PCR, and TCRdb holds only the in-frame ones, with some missing. This table has over 150,000 clones, roughly 95% appearing once. This clone was counted only a few times. The receptor was derived from a woman between 25 and 40 years old in good health. The sequenced sample was blood.

The CDR3 DNA is TGTGCCAGCAGCTGGGACAGGGATAGCAATCAGCCCCAGCATTTT. Its translation is CASSWDRDSNQPQHF. V and J are TRBV7-9 and TRBJ1-5, with 9 bases aligning to TRBD1. The CDR3 sequence is 15 residues long. The trim removed 4 bases at V and 0 bases at J, leaving 1 base unmatched. Germline V gives CDR1 SEHNR, CDR2 FQNEAQ (reference sequence).